The present TCR beta chain was sequenced within a study of cytomegalovirus exposure and HLA in healthy donors. Study information: An early data release held approximately 85 million unique TCRs from HLA-typed donors.

Looked up from germline, CDR1 is SEHNR and CDR2 is FQNEAQ (reference sequence). This CDR3 is built from 15 residues. Trimming stripped 10 bases from V and 4 bases from J, with 23 bases between. Primers: 60 Vbeta forward and 13 Jbeta reverse. Libraries were prepared by immunoSEQ multiplex PCR; TCRdb keeps only in-frame clonotypes and omits some of them. The sample includes 65,000 to 85,000 clones, 68% of them seen just once. Study-level findings and limits: Reports showed the classifier diagnosing cytomegalovirus status with high specificity and sensitivity. It was shown in a later analysis that HLA-associated TCR beta chains were more clonally expanded than other, equally common chains.

Regarding this clone: Its antigen is undetermined.

The TCR was taken from a woman aged 25 to 45 in good health and CMV-seronegative. This rearrangement joins TRBV7-9 to TRBJ2-7; D call uncertain. The specimen was PBMCs. In nucleotides, the CDR3 is TGTGCCATTTTTTTCAAGCAGAAGGCGGCATACGAGCAGTACTTC. Translation gives CAIFFKQKAAYEQYF.